These 16 T cell receptor beta chains came from one sample sequenced in a study of T cells after yellow fever vaccination. Via MiXCR, TCRdb re-called the 5' RACE reads, giving one row per CDR3 protein. The data show about 350,000 distinct CDR3 sequences, about 7.8% seen once. This specimen was PBMCs, taken about 41 days after the first yellow fever vaccination. The source of these receptors is a man aged 18 to 29 who received the YFV17D yellow fever vaccine.

The V call is TRBV25-1, the J call TRBJ1-3; D may be TRBD1 (5 bases). Germline V gene data show CDR1 as MGHDK and CDR2 as SYGVNS. The CDR3 loop spans 13 amino acids. Between the trimmed V and J ends, which lost 8 bases and 4 bases, there was a span of 12 bases. In nucleotides, the CDR3 is TGTGCCAGCCTATCTGGGGCCGGAAACACCATATATTTT. Translating gives CASLSGAGNTIYF.

This rearrangement joins TRBV5-1 to TRBJ2-7; 8 positions match TRBD1. CDR3 size: 15 residues. The V segment lost 6 bases and the J segment 4 bases; nucleotides outside the gene matches: 12. Looked up from germline, CDR1 is SGHRS and CDR2 is YFSETQ. DNA for the CDR3: TGCGCCAGCACCGTTCATCCGGGACAGGCTTACGAGCAGTACTTC. Translated: CASTVHPGQAYEQYF.

This clonotype was counted a few times. The chain links TRBV4-1 to TRBJ1-4, with D unclear. Trimming took off 0 bases at V and 0 bases at J, with 17 bases between the two ends. The CDR3 totals 19 residues. Germline values: CDR1 MGHRA, CDR2 YSYEKL. The CDR3 region is CASSQDRGEQSATNEKLFF. The CDR3 DNA sequence: TGCGCCAGCAGCCAAGATAGAGGCGAACAGTCTGCAACTAATGAAAAACTGTTTTTT.

This clonotype showed up just a few times. The V gene is TRBV5-1, the J gene TRBJ1-1, with D possibly being TRBD1 (5 bases). Trimming pared 0 bases from V and 5 bases from J, leaving 14 bases between. In germline, CDR1 is SGHRS, CDR2 YFSETQ. This CDR3 spans 15 amino acids. The CDR3 nucleotides read TGCGCCAGCAGCTTGGCCGGCGCCTGGGGGACTGAAGCTTTCTTT. This codes for CASSLAGAWGTEAFF.

Only a few counts were recorded for this clonotype. The chain carries TRBV19 and TRBJ2-5; tentatively, D is TRBD1 (6 bases). CDR3 size: 14 residues. Per germline, CDR1 LNHDA and CDR2 SQIVND (reference sequence). V was clipped by 4 bases and J by 1 base, with 10 bases between them. In DNA form, the CDR3 reads TGTGCCAGTAGTACCACGGACAGCCAAGAGACCCAGTACTTC. Its protein is CASSTTDSQETQYF.

This clonotype was picked up a small number of times. The CDR3 protein is CASSPQSYEQYV. The DNA of the CDR3 is TGTGCCAGCAGCCCTCAGTCTTACGAGCAGTACGTC. The chain employs TRBV6-6 and TRBJ2-7; D call uncertain. V lost 6 bases, J lost 4 bases, and 10 bases lay in between. This CDR3 region has 12 residues. Germline values: CDR1 MNHNY, CDR2 SVGAGI (reference sequence).

The table lists this clonotype with many counts. The chain has TRBV10-3 and TRBJ1-2; 7 positions agree with TRBD1. Germline CDR1 reads ENHRY; CDR2 reads SYGVKD. CDR3 length equals 15 residues. The ends lost 3 bases at V and 4 bases at J; junction bases unmatched: 8. The CDR3 loop reads CAISDVGTDVYGYTF. CDR3 bases: TGTGCCATCAGTGATGTTGGGACAGATGTCTATGGCTACACCTTC.

This clonotype appeared a few times. This chain uses TRBV25-1 with TRBJ2-6, with D perhaps TRBD1 or TRBD2 (5 bases each). The CDR3 extends over 15 amino acids. The germline gives CDR1 MGHDK, CDR2 SYGVNS. V lost 3 bases, J lost 5 bases, and 11 bases lay in between. In DNA, the CDR3 is TGTGCCAGCAGTGACGGACGGGGCCGGGCCAACGTCCTGACTTTC. It encodes CASSDGRGRANVLTF.

This clonotype has only a few counts. The CDR3 nucleotides are TGTGCCAGCAGCCCTGACTATCCCTATGGCTACACCTTC. Its protein is CASSPDYPYGYTF. The V call is TRBV7-9, the J call TRBJ1-2; D unclear. This CDR3 is built from 13 residues. The V end was cut by 5 bases, the J end by 4 bases, with 11 bases between. In germline, CDR1 is SEHNR, CDR2 FQNEAQ (reference sequence).

V is TRBV7-3 and J is TRBJ2-7; TRBD2 is a possible D gene (5 bases). CDR3 length equals 13 residues. CDR1 is SGHTA and CDR2 is FQGTGA in the germline V gene. Trimming took 5 bases from V and 5 from J, leaving 13 bases between them. Here the CDR3 DNA reads TGTGCCAGCAGCCCTAAACTAGTGAACGAGCAGTACTTC. Its protein product is CASSPKLVNEQYF.

This clonotype was seen a handful of times. The gene calls are TRBV5-6 and TRBJ2-3; 7 nucleotides align to TRBD2. From germline, CDR1 is SGHDT and CDR2 YYEEEE. CDR3 length: 15 amino acids. V dropped 4 bases and J dropped 4; count of bases not matched to a gene: 9. As DNA, the CDR3 is TGTGCCAGCAGCACCAGACTAGCCCGGCCAGATACGCAGTATTTT. Its translation is CASSTRLARPDTQYF.

The V gene is TRBV20-1, the J gene TRBJ1-1; tentative D call: TRBD1 (6 bases). V lost 5 bases and J 4 bases, leaving 14 bases between the germline ends. The germline CDR1 and CDR2 sequences are DFQATT and SNEGSKA (reference sequence). The CDR3 is 13 residues long. The CDR3 bases are TGCAGTGCTGGGGGGCGGGACTCCACTGAAGCTTTCTTT. Translated, it gives CSAGGRDSTEAFF.

In its sample, this clonotype was seen a few times. The gene calls are TRBV19 and TRBJ1-5; D not resolved. V was pared by 10 bases and J by 4 bases, with 17 bases between. There are 14 residues in the CDR3. From germline, CDR1 is LNHDA and CDR2 SQIVND (reference sequence). CDR3 DNA: TGTGCCACCGTCCCGAGGAGGCGGAATCAGCCCCAGCATTTT. This sequence encodes CATVPRRRNQPQHF.

This clonotype has just a few counts. The rearrangement uses TRBV29-1 and TRBJ2-2, with D maybe TRBD2 (5 bases). CDR1 SQVTM and CDR2 ANQGSEA come from the germline V gene. V gave up 1 base and J gave up 6 bases, with 9 bases separating them. The CDR3 consists of 13 residues. DNA of the CDR3: TGCAGCGTTGAAGGGGAGCGGTCCGGGGAGCTGTTTTTT. Translation: CSVEGERSGELFF.

The chain joins TRBV15 to TRBJ2-3; 7 bases agree with TRBD1. V shed 1 base, J shed 2 bases, and the junction held 3 bases outside the gene matches. This CDR3 is built from 15 residues. CDR1 is LNHNV and CDR2 is YYDKDF in the germline V gene (reference sequence). The chain's CDR3 is CATSRGDRDTDTQYF. CDR3 coding DNA: TGTGCCACCAGCAGAGGCGACAGGGACACAGATACGCAGTATTTT.

CDR3 loop: CASTDGLYSGNTIYF. The CDR3 DNA reads as TGTGCCAGTACCGATGGACTTTACTCTGGAAACACCATATATTTT. This chain uses TRBV19 with TRBJ1-3; no definite D call. Looked up from germline, CDR1 is LNHDA and CDR2 is SQIVND (reference sequence). V dropped 7 bases and J dropped 0 bases, with 13 bases sitting between them. The CDR3 covers 15 residues.